These 8 T cell receptor beta chains were sequenced from one sample in a study of T cells in Graves' hyperthyroidism and ophthalmopathy. Amplified regions were TCR beta CDR3 sequences from RNA transcripts. The TCR CDR3 was amplified in a first-round RT-PCR using the HTBI primer set. TCRdb reprocessed the multiplex PCR reads via MiXCR and lists one record per CDR3 protein. The repertoire includes some 690,000 distinct CDR3 sequences, approximately 15% of them detected once, and roughly 15% sits in the top ten. Sequenced sample: blood. These receptor sequences come from a man aged 45-60 years with Graves' hyperthyroidism.

This clonotype has only a few counts. The V call is TRBV2, the J call TRBJ2-1; D unresolved. V was pared by 6 bases and J by 6 bases, with 3 bases between. The CDR3 runs to 10 residues. Germline CDR1 is SNHLY and CDR2 is FYNNEI. The CDR3 loop reads CASRTNEQFF. The CDR3, as DNA: TGTGCCAGCAGAACCAATGAGCAGTTCTTC.

This clonotype was seen many times. The chain carries TRBV2 and TRBJ2-7; a possible D gene is TRBD2 (6 bases). From germline, CDR1 is SNHLY and CDR2 FYNNEI. The CDR3 is made up of 14 amino acids. V lost 6 bases, J lost 0 bases, and 12 bases lay in between. The CDR3 region is CASRSEGSSYEQYF. The CDR3 DNA follows: TGTGCCAGCAGGTCGGAGGGAAGCTCCTACGAGCAGTACTTC. The full variable domain, in which reference TRBV2 and TRBJ2-7 provide the parts outside the CDR3, is EPEVTQTPSHQVTQMGQEVILRCVPISNHLYFYWYRQILGQKVEFLVSFYNNEISEKSEIFDDQFSVERPDGSNFTLKIRSTKLEDSAMYFCASRSEGSSYEQYFGPGTRLTVT.

The chain links TRBV4-3 to TRBJ2-5; TRBD1 matches at 9 bases. The V gene's germline CDR1 is LGHNA and CDR2 YSLEER. Germline trimming cut 2 bases from V and 3 bases from J; bases unmatched to any gene: 7. The CDR3 loop spans 16 amino acids. CDR3: CASSQSLGQGKETQYF. The CDR3 DNA sequence: TGCGCCAGCAGCCAATCTTTGGGACAGGGAAAAGAGACCCAGTACTTC.

This CDR3 reads CASSSGTREGDGQFF. The CDR3 nucleotides are TGCGCCAGCAGCTCCGGGACACGTGAGGGGGATGGGCAGTTCTTC. The chain is built from TRBV5-1 and TRBJ2-1; D is possibly TRBD1 (6 bases). CDR3 length: 15 residues. From germline, CDR1 is SGHRS and CDR2 YFSETQ. Trimming left V 3 bases short and J 12 bases short, with 22 bases between.

This rearrangement joins TRBV20-1 to TRBJ2-7; 8 bases align to TRBD2. Losses at the gene ends were 2 bases for V and 1 base for J; bases not matched to a gene: 16. Per the germline V gene, CDR1 is DFQATT and CDR2 is SNEGSKA (reference sequence). The CDR3 is made up of 18 amino acids. The CDR3 bases are TGCAGTGCTAGAAGGGCCCGCCGGGCGGGACTAGTATCCTACGAGCAGTACTTC. Amino acid sequence: CSARRARRAGLVSYEQYF.

This clonotype was seen repeatedly, ten times or more. V usage is TRBV7-2 and J usage is TRBJ1-5, with TRBD1 matching over 7 bases. The trim removed 5 bases at V and 4 bases at J, leaving 14 bases unmatched. The CDR3 extends over 17 amino acids. CDR1 and CDR2 from the germline V gene are SGHTA and FQGNSA. CDR3 amino acids: CASSPLGGGNRNQPQHF. CDR3 nucleotides: TGTGCCAGCAGCCCTCTGGGAGGGGGCAATCGGAATCAGCCCCAGCATTTT.

In this sample, this clonotype turned up a few times. This rearrangement joins TRBV15 to TRBJ2-7; tentative D call: TRBD2 (6 bases). CDR3 length: 14 residues. Trimming took 0 bases from V and 7 from J, leaving 13 bases between them. Germline V gene data show CDR1 as LNHNV and CDR2 as YYDKDF (reference sequence). The CDR3 nucleotides are TGTGCCACCAGCAGAGATCTGGACTATAAAGAGCAGTACTTC. Its translation is CATSRDLDYKEQYF.

There are many counts of this clonotype. This sequence joins TRBV20-1 and TRBJ2-3; no firm D call. The CDR3 sequence is 11 residues long. Trimming took off 6 bases at V and 2 bases at J, with 6 bases between the two ends. Germline CDR1 reads DFQATT; CDR2 reads SNEGSKA (reference sequence). As DNA, the CDR3 is TGCAGTGCCACCTACACAGATACGCAGTATTTT. It encodes CSATYTDTQYF.